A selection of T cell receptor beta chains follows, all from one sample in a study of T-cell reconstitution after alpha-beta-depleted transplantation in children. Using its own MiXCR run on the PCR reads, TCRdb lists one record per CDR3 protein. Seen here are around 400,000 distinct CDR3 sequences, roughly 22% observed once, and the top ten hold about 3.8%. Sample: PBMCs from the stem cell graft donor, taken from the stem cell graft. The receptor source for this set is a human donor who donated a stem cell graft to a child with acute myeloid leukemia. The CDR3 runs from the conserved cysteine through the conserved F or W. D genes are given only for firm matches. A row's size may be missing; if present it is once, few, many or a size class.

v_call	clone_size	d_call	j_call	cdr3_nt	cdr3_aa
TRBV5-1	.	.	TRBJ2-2	TGCGCCAGCAGCTTGGACCCCGACACCGGGGAGCTGTTTTTT	CASSLDPDTGELFF
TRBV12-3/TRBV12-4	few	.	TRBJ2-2	TGTGCCAGCAGCTCTACTGTGAACACCGGGGAGCTGTTTTTT	CASSSTVNTGELFF
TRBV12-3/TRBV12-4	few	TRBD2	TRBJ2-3	TGTGCCAGCAGGCGGACTAGTGCAGATACGCAGTATTTT	CASRRTSADTQYF
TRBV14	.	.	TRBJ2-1	TGTGCCAGCAGCCCTCGACTAGGACCCTACAATGAGCAGTTCTTC	CASSPRLGPYNEQFF
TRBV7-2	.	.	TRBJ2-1	TGTGCCAGCAGCCCTCGCGCGGGCAGCTCCTACAATGAGCAGTTCTTC	CASSPRAGSSYNEQFF
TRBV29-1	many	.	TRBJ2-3	TGCAGCGTTGATCACGATCACACAGATACGCAGTATTTT	CSVDHDHTDTQYF
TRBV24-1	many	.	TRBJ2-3	TGTGCCACCAGTGATTTGTCGGGGGACACAGATACGCAGTATTTT	CATSDLSGDTDTQYF
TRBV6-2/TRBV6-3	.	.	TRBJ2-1	TGTGCCAGCAGTTACAGATCTTGGACTCCCCCGTTCTTC	CASSYRSWTPPFF
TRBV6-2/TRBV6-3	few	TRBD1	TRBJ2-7	TGTGCCAGCAGTGCCCCGTGGCCGACAGGGGACCACGAGCAGTACTTC	CASSAPWPTGDHEQYF
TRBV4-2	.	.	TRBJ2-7	TGTGCCAGCAGCCAAGGGCTTACCTCCTACGAGCAGTACTTC	CASSQGLTSYEQYF
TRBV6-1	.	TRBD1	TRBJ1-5	TGTGCCAGCGGTAGGGACAGGGAGTTCAATCAGCCCCAGCATTTT	CASGRDREFNQPQHF
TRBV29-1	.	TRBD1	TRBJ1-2	TGCAGCGCAAAGGGGGGACAGGGGGTTGGCTACACCTTC	CSAKGGQGVGYTF
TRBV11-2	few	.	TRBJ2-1	TGTGCCAGCAGCTTTCCAGGGATGTACAATGAGCAGTTCTTC	CASSFPGMYNEQFF
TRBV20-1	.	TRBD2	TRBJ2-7	TGCAGTGCTATGCGGGAGGCCCACGAGCAGTACTTC	CSAMREAHEQYF
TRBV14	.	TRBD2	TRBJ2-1	TGTGCCAGCAGCCAAGATTGGGCTAGCGGGAATTACAATGAGCAGTTCTTC	CASSQDWASGNYNEQFF
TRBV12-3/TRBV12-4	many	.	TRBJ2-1	TGTGCCAGCATCCCTAACGACGGAGGGGACAATGAGCAGTTCTTC	CASIPNDGGDNEQFF
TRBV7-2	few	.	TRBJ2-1	TGTGCCAGCAGCTCCCCCCGAGGCGCGGCCGAGGGGAATGAGCAGTTCTTC	CASSSPRGAAEGNEQFF
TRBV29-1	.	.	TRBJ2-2	TGCAGCGTTGTTGGAGCCGGGGAGCTGTTTTTT	CSVVGAGELFF
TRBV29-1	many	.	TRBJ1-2	TGCAGCGTTGACAGAAGAGACTATGGCTACACCTTC	CSVDRRDYGYTF
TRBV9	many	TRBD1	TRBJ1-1	TGTGCCAGCACCCTCCTAGACAGGGTAGTATTGAACACTGAAGCTTTCTTT	CASTLLDRVVLNTEAFF
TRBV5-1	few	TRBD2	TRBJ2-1	TGCGCCAGCACACCTAGACTAGCGGGACCCTACAATGAGCAGTTCTTC	CASTPRLAGPYNEQFF
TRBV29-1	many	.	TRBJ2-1	TGCAGCGTTGAAGACGCGCGGAGCTCCTACAATGAGCAGTTCTTC	CSVEDARSSYNEQFF
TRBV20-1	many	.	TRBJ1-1	TGCAGTGCTATAGCCACAGGGAAACTAGAAGCTTTCTTT	CSAIATGKLEAFF
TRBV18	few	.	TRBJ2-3	TGTGCCAGCTCTCAACGAACTTCCGGGGCAGATACGCAGTATTTT	CASSQRTSGADTQYF
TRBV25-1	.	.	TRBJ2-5	TGTGCCAGCAGTGAACAGGCGACTCAAGAGACCCAGTACTTC	CASSEQATQETQYF
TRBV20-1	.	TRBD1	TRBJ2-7	TGCAGTGCTGCCCCCGGGACAGATTTCTACGAGCAGTACTTC	CSAAPGTDFYEQYF
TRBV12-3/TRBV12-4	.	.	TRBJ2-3	TGTGCCAGCAGCCCCACCAAGGGGGATACGCAGTATTTT	CASSPTKGDTQYF
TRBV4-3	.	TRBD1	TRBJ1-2	TGCGCCAGCAGCCCACGGACAGGGGGGAATGGCTACACCTTC	CASSPRTGGNGYTF
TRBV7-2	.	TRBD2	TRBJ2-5	TGTGCCAGCAGCCCAACTAGCGGCCAAGAGACCCAGTACTTC	CASSPTSGQETQYF